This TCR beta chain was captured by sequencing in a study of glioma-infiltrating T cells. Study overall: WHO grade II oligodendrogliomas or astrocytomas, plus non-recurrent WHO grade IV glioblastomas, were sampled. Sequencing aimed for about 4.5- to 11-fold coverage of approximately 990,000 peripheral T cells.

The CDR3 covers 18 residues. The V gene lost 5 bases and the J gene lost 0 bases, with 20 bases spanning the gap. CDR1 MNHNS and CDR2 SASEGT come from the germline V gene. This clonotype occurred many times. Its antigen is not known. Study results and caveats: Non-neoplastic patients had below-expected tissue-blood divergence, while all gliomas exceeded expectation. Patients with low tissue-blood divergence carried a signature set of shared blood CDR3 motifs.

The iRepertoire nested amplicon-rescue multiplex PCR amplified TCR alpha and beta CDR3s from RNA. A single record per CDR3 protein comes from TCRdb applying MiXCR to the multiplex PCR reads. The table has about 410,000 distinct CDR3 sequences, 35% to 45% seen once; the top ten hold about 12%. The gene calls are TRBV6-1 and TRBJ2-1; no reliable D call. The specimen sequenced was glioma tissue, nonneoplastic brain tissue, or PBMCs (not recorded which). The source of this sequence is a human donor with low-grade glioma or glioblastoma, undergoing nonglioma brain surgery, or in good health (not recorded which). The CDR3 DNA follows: TGTGCCAGCAGTCGCCGACGAATGATGACGAGCTCCTACAATGAGCAGTTCTTC. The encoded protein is CASSRRRMMTSSYNEQFF.